The 19 T cell receptor beta chains in this list originate from one sample, sequenced in a study of blood T cell repertoires in COVID-19. Profiled with immunoSEQ multiplex PCR; TCRdb holds only in-frame clones, not every one. In the table there are roughly 250,000 clones, 86% of which are singletons. The material sequenced was peripheral blood. The receptors here all came from a middle-aged man who had recovered from COVID-19.

The sample holds one count of this clone. CDR3 protein: CASSYYRLEPDTQYF. CDR3 nucleotides: TGTGCCAGCAGTTACTACCGACTGGAGCCGGATACGCAGTATTTT. This chain links TRBV6-2 or TRBV6-3 with TRBJ2-3; no firm D call. Trimming cost V 1 base and J 6 bases, with 14 bases left between them. CDR1 is MNHEY and CDR2 is SVGEGT in the germline V gene. The CDR3 has 15 amino acids.

The chain is built from TRBV5-4 and TRBJ1-2; 12 bases are shared with TRBD1. Per germline, CDR1 SGHNT and CDR2 YYREEE (reference sequence). J was trimmed by 3 bases and V by 2 bases; bases with no gene match: 5. There are 16 residues in the CDR3. CDR3 in DNA: TGTGCCAGCAGCTTACTCCGGGACAGGGGGCACTATGGCTACACCTTC. Translated: CASSLLRDRGHYGYTF.

This clone was found once. This chain uses TRBV4-1 with TRBJ1-2; 9 nucleotides match TRBD1. V dropped 2 bases and J dropped 4; count of bases not matched to a gene: 5. The CDR3 covers 15 residues. Per the germline V gene, CDR1 is MGHRA and CDR2 is YSYEKL. The CDR3 is CASSQPRTGVYGYTF. For the CDR3, the DNA is TGCGCCAGCAGCCAACCACGGACAGGGGTCTATGGCTACACCTTC.

The V gene is TRBV7-8, the J gene TRBJ2-3; 11 bases fit TRBD2. The CDR3 has 14 amino acids. J was trimmed by 4 bases and V by 7 bases; bases with no gene match: 4. Germline CDR1 and CDR2: SGHVS and FQNEAQ. The DNA for the CDR3 is TGTGCCAGCACTGTAGCGGGAGGGGCAGATACGCAGTATTTT. Its protein is CASTVAGGADTQYF.

The rearrangement links TRBV7-9 to TRBJ2-7; possible D gene TRBD1, 8 bases. CDR1 and CDR2 from the germline V gene are SEHNR and FQNEAQ (reference sequence). The CDR3 loop spans 14 amino acids. V lost 5 bases to trimming and J lost 2 bases, with 13 bases between them. The DNA for the CDR3 is TGTGCCAGCAGCAAACAGGGGGGGGCCTACGAGCAGTACTTC. Encoded protein: CASSKQGGAYEQYF.

The chain links TRBV3-1 (or the pseudogene TRBV3-2) to TRBJ2-3; TRBD2 agrees at 8 bases. Germline lookup yields CDR1 LGHDT and CDR2 YNNKEL (reference sequence). V was clipped by 4 bases and J by 0 bases; unmatched bases: 3. This CDR3 comprises 15 residues. This chain's CDR3 is CASSLAGLSTDTQYF. The CDR3 DNA sequence: TGTGCCAGCAGCCTAGCGGGACTTAGCACAGATACGCAGTATTTT.

This clone has just a few counts. CDR3 protein: CASGKDRLPGELFF. The CDR3 DNA reads as TGCGCCAGCGGAAAGGACAGGCTTCCCGGGGAGCTGTTTTTT. The chain employs TRBV10-1 and TRBJ2-2; 7 bases are shared with TRBD1. V was pared by 8 bases and J by 6 bases, with 9 bases of the junction left unmatched. CDR3 size: 14 residues. Germline-derived CDR1 and CDR2 are WNHNN and SYGVQD (reference sequence).

The rearrangement uses TRBV28 and TRBJ1-2, with D perhaps matching TRBD1 (5 bases). The V gene lost 5 bases and the J gene lost 3 bases, with 13 bases spanning the gap. The CDR3 spans 14 residues. The germline gives CDR1 MDHEN, CDR2 SYDVKM. CDR3 protein: CASSPSGGYYGYTF. CDR3 sequence (DNA): TGTGCCAGCAGTCCATCGGGGGGATACTATGGCTACACCTTC.

The CDR3 loop is CASSYSGQGGYEQYF. The CDR3 DNA is TGTGCCAGCAGTTACTCCGGACAGGGGGGCTACGAGCAGTACTTC. The rearrangement joins TRBV6-5 to TRBJ2-7, with 10 positions matching TRBD1. CDR1 is MNHEY, CDR2 SVGAGI, per germline. CDR3 length: 15 residues. V lost 0 bases to trimming and J lost 3 bases; unmatched junction nucleotides: 2.

The J gene is TRBJ1-2, the V gene TRBV2; D perhaps matches TRBD1 (6 bases). The V gene lost 4 bases and the J gene lost 0 bases, with 12 bases spanning the gap. The CDR3 sequence is 15 residues long. CDR1 and CDR2 from the germline V gene are SNHLY and FYNNEI. The DNA for the CDR3 is TGTGCCAGCAGTGGGACAGCTCGTACTAACTATGGCTACACCTTC. This encodes CASSGTARTNYGYTF.

This clone was observed a single time. V and J are TRBV19 and TRBJ1-1, with D perhaps TRBD1 (6 bases). Trimming pared 3 bases from V and 5 bases from J, leaving 13 bases between. Looked up from germline, CDR1 is LNHDA and CDR2 is SQIVND (reference sequence). The CDR3 is 14 residues long. CDR3 protein: CASSIRGAGTEAFF. The DNA of the CDR3 is TGTGCCAGTAGTATCAGGGGCGCAGGGACTGAAGCTTTCTTT.

V and J are TRBV29-1 and TRBJ2-2; D call uncertain. V lost 8 bases to trimming and J lost 1 base, with 17 bases between them. The CDR3 loop spans 15 amino acids. The germline gives CDR1 SQVTM, CDR2 ANQGSEA. The CDR3 bases are TGCAGCCCTGTAGGTTGCAGGATGAACACCGGGGAGCTGTTTTTT. Residues: CSPVGCRMNTGELFF.

This rearrangement joins TRBV11-2 to TRBJ2-6; D gene ambiguous. Looked up from germline, CDR1 is SGHAT and CDR2 is FQNNGV. With 6 bases removed from V and 0 bases from J, the gap between germline ends came to 15 bases. The CDR3 covers 17 residues. The CDR3 sequence: CASRKTGLSSGANVLTF. CDR3 nucleotide sequence: TGTGCCAGCAGGAAAACGGGTCTCAGCTCTGGGGCCAACGTCCTGACTTTC.

V usage is TRBV2 and J usage is TRBJ2-7; D may be TRBD2 (6 bases). The CDR3 consists of 12 residues. The ends were cut back, 9 bases at V and 0 bases at J, with 9 bases in the middle. Germline V gene sequence: CDR1 SNHLY, CDR2 FYNNEI. CDR3 in amino acids: CASREASYEQYF. Here the CDR3 DNA reads TGTGCCAGTAGGGAGGCCTCCTACGAGCAGTACTTC.

This clone occurred once. This chain joins TRBV6-6 and TRBJ2-2; 7 bases are a match to TRBD1. Germline V gene lookup returns CDR1 MNHNY and CDR2 SVGAGI (reference sequence). The CDR3 consists of 15 residues. V lost 6 bases to trimming and J lost 4 bases; unmatched junction nucleotides: 8. CDR3 nucleotides: TGTGCCAGCAGACGCCCGGGACAGTTCACCGGGGAGCTGTTTTTT. Its translation is CASRRPGQFTGELFF.

V gene TRBV3-1 (or the pseudogene TRBV3-2) combines with J gene TRBJ2-7, with no clear D. In germline, CDR1 is LGHDT, CDR2 YNNKEL (reference sequence). The CDR3 runs 12 residues. V was trimmed by 2 bases and J by 3 bases, leaving 5 bases between them. Here the CDR3 DNA reads TGTGCCAGCAGCCAATCGGGCTACGAGCAGTACTTC. Translating it yields CASSQSGYEQYF.

The chain links TRBV5-1 to TRBJ1-2; the match to TRBD1 covers 7 bases. Germline trimming cut 2 bases from V and 4 bases from J; bases unmatched to any gene: 8. The CDR3 has 15 amino acids. Germline V CDR1 and CDR2: SGHRS, YFSETQ. CDR3 residues: CASSLPTGSSYGYTF. CDR3 DNA: TGCGCCAGCAGCTTACCGACAGGGTCGAGCTATGGCTACACCTTC.

V gene TRBV29-1 combines with J gene TRBJ2-5, with TRBD1 matching 7 bases. CDR1 and CDR2 (germline): SQVTM, ANQGSEA. The CDR3 is made up of 13 amino acids. The junction had 5 bases not matched to a gene; V was cut back by 3 bases and J by 4 bases. The CDR3 region is CSVDKNRGETQYF. In DNA, the CDR3 is TGCAGCGTTGATAAGAACAGGGGAGAGACCCAGTACTTC.

The CDR3: CAWSVGQVGELFF. As DNA, the CDR3 is TGTGCCTGGAGTGTGGGTCAGGTCGGGGAGCTGTTTTTT. The V gene is TRBV30, the J gene TRBJ2-2; D unresolved. Looked up from germline, CDR1 is GTSNPN and CDR2 is SVGIG (reference sequence). The CDR3 runs 13 residues. Trimming removed 0 bases from V and 7 bases from J, with 9 bases in between.